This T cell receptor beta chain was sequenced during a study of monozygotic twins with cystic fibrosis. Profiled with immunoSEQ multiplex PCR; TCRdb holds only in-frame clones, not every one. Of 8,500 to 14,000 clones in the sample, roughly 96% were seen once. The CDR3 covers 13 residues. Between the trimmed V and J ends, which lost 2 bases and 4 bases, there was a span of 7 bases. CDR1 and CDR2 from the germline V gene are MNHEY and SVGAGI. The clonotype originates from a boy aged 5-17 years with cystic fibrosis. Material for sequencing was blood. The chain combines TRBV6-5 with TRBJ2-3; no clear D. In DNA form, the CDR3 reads TGTGCCAGCAGTTACCGCCCCTCAGATACGCAGTATTTT. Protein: CASSYRPSDTQYF.